This T cell receptor (beta chain) emerged from a study of cytomegalovirus exposure and HLA in healthy donors (dated by TCRdb to the late 2010s). About the full investigation: An earlier analysis of approximately 550 of the donors reported approximately 270 Gb of sequence data and more than 90 million unique TCR beta sequences from roughly 180 million T cells. Roughly 300 gigabases of sequencing data and tens of millions of unique TCR sequences made up an early release that covered 640 HLA-typed donors. Among the roughly 390 genotyped donors, around 79% belonged to the genetic ancestry cluster associated with self-reported Caucasian donors. The study aimed to test whether signatures of past pathogen exposure could be identified by cataloging public T cell receptors. The study profiled the T cell repertoires of around 700 subjects by immunosequencing and related them to cytomegalovirus serostatus. Along with the roughly 710-subject first cohort, a separate validation cohort of over a hundred different subjects was used. To predict cytomegalovirus infection status, the study combined high-throughput TCR immunosequencing, statistical association of individual TCRs with disease status, and machine learning. To study patterns of TCR occurrence, a later analysis re-analyzed previously published TCR beta repertoires from hundreds of donors and added high-resolution HLA genotyping. Rather than drawing on any new phenotypic data, the later analysis identified candidate immune exposures from TCR beta sequences and the way those sequences occurred across donors. An earlier analysis of fewer than 750 of the donors used high-throughput TCR beta sequencing to judge whether each TCR beta V gene segment behaved as functional or pseudogenic. Donor age, sex, ethnicity and CMV serostatus were compiled together with the repertoire data. Genome-wide SNP genotypes for about three fifths of the roughly 700 donors were used in a later genetic analysis, which treated that subset as a discovery cohort. Every discovery cohort repertoire had been produced on one sequencing platform. Both class I and class II loci were covered by HLA typing, at four-digit resolution. The number of donors typed differed by locus, with 629-630 for A, B, C, DRB1 and DQB1, around 520 for DQA1, 600 to 610 for DPA1, and around 430 for DPB1. Because of strong linkage in the cohort, roughly 5 DR-DQ haplotypes were treated as single units for association and clustering. Across about 370 genotyped donors of the cohort, an average of roughly 250,000 unique TCR beta nucleotide sequences per donor were sequenced, and roughly 20% of those sequences were non-productive.

General conclusions and limits of the study: Because counts were too low, approximately 18 rarely observed V segments, including chromosome 9 orphons, were excluded from the earlier analysis of around 590 of the donors. In a later analysis, several top co-occurrence clusters were reported to appear linked to parvovirus B19, influenza, CMV and Epstein-Barr virus. A group of highly shared sequence variants was considered likely to be a technical artifact of the sequencing pipeline. According to a later analysis, TCR association rates differed among HLA loci, with DRB1 alleles showing the most associated TCRs and HLA-C alleles showing the fewest. Linkage disequilibrium might explain the correlated functional status among segregating V segments, but an unknown experimental factor could not be excluded. Immune exposure information for the cohort was limited to CMV serostatus. It was suggested by the authors that the approach could potentially be generalized to other disease states and immunological phenotypes. In both the original and validation cohorts, the classifier was reported to diagnose cytomegalovirus status with high specificity and sensitivity. At a false discovery rate of 0.05, a later analysis linked approximately 18,000 TCR beta sequences to specific HLA alleles. In a later genetic analysis, a missense DCLRE1C variant was associated with V-gene and J-gene trimming of TCR beta chains, and the association was replicated in an independent cohort. In an earlier analysis of around 600 of the donors, most TCR beta V segments appeared in productive rearrangements about 87% or about 30% of the time, broadly matching IMGT annotations. Compared with equally common non-associated chains, HLA-associated TCR beta chains in a later analysis were more clonally expanded and had lower generation probabilities. A further reported finding was that TCR beta sequences accurately predicted the HLA-A and HLA-B alleles for most subjects in the first cohort. Some IMGT-functional V segments, including TRBV6-2 and TRBV6-3, could not be distinguished by the 87-base-pair reads and were therefore excluded. In a later analysis, most CMV-associated TCR beta chains were found to appear HLA-restricted, with HLA associations seemingly driven largely by CMV exposure. In vitro tests confirmed that a few of the cytomegalovirus-associated TCR beta chains recognize cytomegalovirus antigens. In this cohort, only TCR beta chains were sequenced, and detectable features were limited by the absence of alpha or paired-chain data. The study listed approximately 150 TCR beta chains as associated with cytomegalovirus. When HLA alleles, especially DR and DQ, strongly co-occurred, attributing TCR associations to individual alleles was difficult. Because HLA typing was missing for some donors at each locus, association tests included only the typed subset. According to a later genetic analysis, donors in an Asian-associated ancestry cluster had fewer N-insertions in productive TCRs than the approximately 670-donor mean. Most TCR sequences were seen in very few donors, while some public TCRs were found in many individuals. Presence/absence analyses assumed roughly uniform sequencing depth across donors, an assumption that may not hold.

In total, approximately 700 healthy bone marrow donors made up the cohort. All cohort members were sampled while nominally healthy, although unrecorded immune exposures were likely present. The donor tested CMV seropositive and was one of the 289 seropositive cohort members. A peripheral blood sample was provided by each donor, and peripheral blood mononuclear cells were used for TCR beta sequencing. Genomic DNA extraction from the blood cell samples was performed with the Qiagen DNeasy Blood Extraction Kit. With regard to this clone: Its antigen remains unidentified. The sample holds no much larger clone one base away, and base qualities are not on file.

CDR1 and CDR2 are drawn from the germline V gene: SGHNT, YENEEA. From its cysteine to its phenylalanine, the CDR3 spans 12 amino acids. The CDR3 DNA has 36 bases and is translated from base 1. Libraries were constructed by the immunoSEQ multiplex PCR assay. The multiplex PCR relied on a mix of 60 forward primers for TCR Vbeta segments and 13 reverse primers for TCR Jbeta segments. Amplification of the CDR3 region of rearranged TCR beta genes was performed with a multiplex PCR assay on genomic DNA. The Illumina HiSeq System was used to sequence the amplified TCR beta libraries as 87-base-pair reads. Per the authors' processing: A later analysis tallied roughly 76 million unique TCR beta chains across the 660 or so repertoires, and around 12 million of those chains were shared by two or more donors. Raw reads were error-corrected and collapsed into unique sequences by a nearest-neighbor algorithm in which closely related sequences were merged to remove PCR and sequencing errors. CDR3 sequences were aligned to IMGT reference sequences to assign V, D and J gene segments. For a sequence to be retained, a match of at least six nucleotides was required to both a V gene segment and a J gene segment. A rearrangement counted as productive if the CDR3 had no stop codons and remained in frame with V and J, and every other rearrangement counted as non-productive. CDR3 was defined according to IMGT convention as the region running from the second conserved V-encoded cysteine to the conserved J-encoded phenylalanine. The earlier analysis of approximately 500 of the donors excluded sequences that lacked an unambiguous match to a single V gene segment. In an earlier analysis of about 590 of the donors, a V segment was called functional when productive rearrangements were above 56.7%, and segregating when the standard deviation between donors exceeded 5%. A statistical classification framework was built to diagnose cytomegalovirus status from the catalog of TCR beta chain sequences. In a later analysis, V and J genes were assigned by comparing TCR nucleotide sequences against IMGT/GENE-DB human TR gene sequences. A later analysis assigned CDR3 sequences and most-parsimonious VDJ recombination scenarios with the TCRdist pipeline. A later analysis defined each TCR beta chain by its CDR3 amino acid sequence plus V-gene family, and excluded reads lacking a unique V-gene family. As a way to deal with suspected cross-contamination and a sequencing artifact, a later analysis dropped nearly 600 nucleotide sequences that were highly shared and had low generation probability. A later analysis calculated a clonal expansion index for each public chain from normalized within-repertoire ranks of inferred template counts. In a later analysis, generation probabilities were computed with a VDJ recombination model fitted to out-of-frame rearrangements, and the resulting probabilities were checked against IGoR. In a later analysis, TCR-TCR, TCR-HLA and TCR-CMV co-occurrence was scored with hypergeometric tests, and a repertoire-size bias correction was applied to TCR pairs. False discovery rates were estimated in a later analysis by permuting HLA or CMV assignments 20 times. In a later analysis, co-occurring TCRs were grouped with DBSCAN, and TCRdist sequence similarity was added when clustering was performed within HLA-allele-positive subsets. Repertoires with fewer than 30,000 or more than 120,000 public chains were left out of co-occurrence clustering, as were about five repertoires with anomalous nucleotide sharing. TCRdb stores this immuneACCESS table with in-frame sequences only. Part of the clones is absent; in the studies checked, under half of the shortfall reflects unresolved V genes, and no reason is known for the rest. That table gives V, J and clone size, and the DNA gave D and trimming. The sample has some 170,000 clones on record, over 60% of them singletons. Clones ranked in the top ten supply 6.3% of the sample.

The chain is made from TRBV11-3 and TRBJ2-5; no D gene is confidently identified. The J call may not be correct, given that the DNA end is closer to TRBJ2-7. Input material: PBMCs. This TCR came from a middle-aged man in good health and CMV-seropositive. The nucleotides are TGTGCCAGCAACGGAGCCTCCTACGAGCAGTACTTC. The resulting protein is CASNGASYEQYF.